This TCR beta chain originates from a study of CD8+ T cells in alopecia areata. Peripheral blood, together with lesional scalp punch biopsies, was collected from alopecia areata patients. T lymphocytes (CD4+ and CD8+) were sorted from PBMCs. Study-wide results and caveats: Tissue-resident alphabeta T cells belonging to normal skin likewise get sequenced within scalp specimens.

It was cDNA, reverse transcribed from extracted RNA, that served as the sequencing template. The assay was immunoSEQ multiplex PCR, and TCRdb's table has in-frame clones only and misses some. The sample shows about 97,000 clones, less than 50% of them seen only once. A word on this clone: As yet, its antigen is unknown.

V lost 1 base, J lost 9 bases, and 14 bases stayed unmatched. CDR3 length: 17 amino acids. Germline values: CDR1 SGHTA, CDR2 FQGNSA. Sample: CD4+ T cells sorted from blood. The TCR originated in a human donor with alopecia areata. This chain joins TRBV7-2 and TRBJ2-3; 9 bases align to TRBD2. The CDR3 is CASSLVGASGASGTQYF. In DNA, the CDR3 is TGTGCCAGCAGCTTAGTAGGGGCTAGCGGGGCGTCGGGGACGCAGTATTTT.